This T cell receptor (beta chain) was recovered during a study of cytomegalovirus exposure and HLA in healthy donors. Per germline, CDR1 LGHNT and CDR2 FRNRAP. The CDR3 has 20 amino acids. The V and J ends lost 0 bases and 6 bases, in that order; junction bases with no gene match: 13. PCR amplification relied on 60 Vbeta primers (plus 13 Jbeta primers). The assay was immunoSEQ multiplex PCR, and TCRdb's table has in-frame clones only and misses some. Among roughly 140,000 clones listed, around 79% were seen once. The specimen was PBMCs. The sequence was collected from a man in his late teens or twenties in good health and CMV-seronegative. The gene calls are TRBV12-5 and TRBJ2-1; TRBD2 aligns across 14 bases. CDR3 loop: CASGLVRRLGTSGRVNEQFF. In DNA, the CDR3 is TGTGCTAGTGGTTTGGTACGTCGTTTGGGGACTAGCGGGAGAGTCAATGAGCAGTTCTTC.